Below, 9 T cell receptor beta chains from the same sample are listed, as sequenced in a study of control samples from healthy donors and cancer patients. Only in-frame clones appear in the TCRdb table, and some are missing; sequencing was by immunoSEQ multiplex PCR. The table has fewer than 45,000 clones, approximately 89% seen once. The specimen was PBMCs. The source is a woman between 35 and 50 years old with head and neck cancer.

The chain is built from TRBV7-2 and TRBJ1-1; D is perhaps TRBD1 (5 bases). The CDR3 runs 14 residues. With 5 bases removed from V and 6 bases from J, the gap between germline ends came to 16 bases. Germline CDR1 is SGHTA and CDR2 is FQGNSA. The CDR3 loop is CASSPSGPSSEAFF. CDR3 in DNA: TGTGCCAGCAGCCCCTCGGGGCCCAGCTCTGAAGCTTTCTTT. The full variable domain, rest sourced from reference TRBV7-2 and TRBJ1-1, is GAGVSQSPSNKVTEKGKDVELRCDPISGHTALYWYRQSLGQGLEFLIYFQGNSAPDKSGLPSDRFSAERTGGSVSTLTIQRTQQEDSAVYLCASSPSGPSSEAFFGQGTRLTVV.

The chain employs TRBV19 and TRBJ2-2; D unresolved. This CDR3 has 12 residues. Germline CDR1 reads LNHDA; CDR2 reads SQIVND (reference sequence). V was clipped by 10 bases and J by 1 base, with 7 bases between them. As DNA, the CDR3 is TGTGCCACCCCGGGGAACACCGGGGAGCTGTTTTTT. This codes for CATPGNTGELFF. Together with reference TRBV19 and TRBJ2-2, the CDR3 gives the full variable domain: DGGITQSPKYLFRKEGQNVTLSCEQNLNHDAMYWYRQDPGQGLRLIYYSQIVNDFQKGDIAEGYSVSREKKESFPLTVTSAQKNPTAFYLCATPGNTGELFFGEGSRLTVL.

This chain connects TRBV6-6 to TRBJ2-3, with D tentatively TRBD2 (5 bases). Germline CDR1 and CDR2: MNHNY and SVGAGI (reference sequence). The CDR3 spans 16 residues. V gave up 0 bases and J gave up 3 bases, with 13 bases separating them. DNA of the CDR3: TGTGCCAGCAGTTACTCTCGGGGATATGGAACAGATACGCAGTATTTT. Translation: CASSYSRGYGTDTQYF.

This clone was seen once. V and J are TRBV7-2 and TRBJ2-1; 7 bases map to TRBD2. The CDR3 totals 18 residues. V shed 4 bases, J shed 4 bases, and the junction held 16 bases outside the gene matches. CDR1 is SGHTA, CDR2 FQGNSA, per germline. CDR3 sequence (DNA): TGTGCCAGCAGCTCGGACCTGGGGCAGCGGGACGGGTACAATGAGCAGTTCTTC. Translation gives CASSSDLGQRDGYNEQFF.

The chain has TRBV7-2 and TRBJ1-3; 8 nucleotides line up with TRBD1. Germline V gives CDR1 SGHTA, CDR2 FQGNSA. This CDR3 has 15 residues. With 5 bases clipped from V and 10 bases from J, the junction kept 13 bases outside the gene matches. The CDR3 region has the DNA TGTGCCAGCAGCCCAGAGGGACAGGTGCTTCGGACCATATATTTT. Protein: CASSPEGQVLRTIYF.

The chain combines TRBV28 with TRBJ2-1, with TRBD2 matching 15 bases. Germline loops: CDR1 MDHEN, CDR2 SYDVKM. The length of the CDR3 is 18 residues. V was clipped by 0 bases and J by 0 bases; unmatched bases: 0. CDR3 bases: TGTGCCAGCAGTTTATGGGGACTAGCGGGAGGCTCCTACAATGAGCAGTTCTTC. Its protein is CASSLWGLAGGSYNEQFF.

This clone was recorded only once. The V and J genes are TRBV11-2 and TRBJ1-4, with 7 nucleotides matching TRBD1. The CDR3 length is 14 residues. The V gene end was trimmed by 8 bases and the J gene end by 5 bases; junction bases not matched to a gene: 8. Germline assignment: CDR1 SGHAT and CDR2 FQNNGV. The CDR3 protein is CASGKGQLNEKLFF. Written as DNA, the CDR3 is TGTGCCAGCGGGAAGGGACAGCTGAATGAAAAACTGTTTTTT.

This rearrangement joins TRBV6-4 to TRBJ2-4; TRBD2 might be the D (6 bases). Per the germline V gene, CDR1 is MRHNA and CDR2 is SNTAGT. The V and J ends lost 4 bases and 7 bases respectively, with 14 bases between them. This CDR3 spans 14 amino acids. CDR3 coding DNA: TGTGCCAGCAGTGGGAGGGCGGACCCGAACATTCAGTACTTC. This sequence encodes CASSGRADPNIQYF.

This chain uses TRBV6-4 with TRBJ2-1, with 11 bases identical to TRBD2. The V segment lost 0 bases and the J segment 8 bases; nucleotides outside the gene matches: 6. Germline-derived CDR1 and CDR2 are MRHNA and SNTAGT. The CDR3 contains 16 residues. The CDR3 DNA follows: TGTGCCAGCAGTGACTCGCAACTAGCGGGAGTGGATGAGCAGTTCTTC. This codes for CASSDSQLAGVDEQFF.